This TCR beta chain emerged from a study of blood T cell repertoires in COVID-19. Looking at the study overall: The United States, Italy and Spain supplied acute and convalescent COVID-19 samples. Sources were T cells, B-cell-depleted T cells, or PBMCs; the material itself was cDNA or gDNA.

Some clones are missing from TCRdb's copy, which holds only in-frame ones; the method was immunoSEQ multiplex PCR. This table has about 190,000 clones, 65% to 90% appearing once. Per germline, CDR1 SGHNT and CDR2 YENEEA. The CDR3 is made up of 14 amino acids. V lost 5 bases and J lost 8; bases outside the gene matches: 5. The rearrangement links TRBV11-3 to TRBJ1-3; 11 nucleotides match TRBD1. What was sequenced was PBMCs or T cells enriched from blood (not recorded which). This TCR was sampled from a woman aged 60 to 75 with acute COVID-19. DNA of the CDR3: TGTGCCAGCAGCGAACGGGGACAGGGGGACACCATATATTTT. It translates to CASSERGQGDTIYF.